A selection of T cell receptor beta chains follows, all from one sample in a study of CD8+ T cells in alopecia areata. Sequencing was performed with immunoSEQ multiplex PCR; in TCRdb, only in-frame clones are kept and a portion is missing. In the table there are 95,000 to 150,000 clones, about 59% of which are singletons. Sample: CD4+ T cells sorted from blood, taken at week 4, from a patient treated with tofacitinib. The receptors shown here come from a human donor with alopecia areata. CDR3s include the opening cysteine and the closing phenylalanine or tryptophan. A D gene is named only where the DNA matches it firmly. Clone size appears in some rows only: once, few, many, or a class for an expanded clone.

cdr3_aa cdr3_nt v_call clone_size d_call j_call
CASSLSGTIKETQYF TGTGCCAGCAGTTTATCCGGGACTATCAAAGAGACCCAGTACTTC TRBV28 . TRBD2 TRBJ2-5
CASSRLRDRATEAFF TGTGCCAGCAGCCGCCTTCGGGACAGGGCCACTGAAGCTTTCTTT TRBV14 . TRBD1 TRBJ1-1
CASSRRVGETQYF TGTGCCAGCAGCAGAAGGGTCGGCGAGACCCAGTACTTC TRBV5-6 . . TRBJ2-5
CSVDSGLAGFDNEQFF TGCAGCGTTGATTCGGGACTAGCGGGATTTGACAATGAGCAGTTCTTC TRBV29-1 . TRBD2 TRBJ2-1
CAWSKGYEQYF TGTGCCTGGAGTAAAGGCTACGAGCAGTACTTC TRBV30 few . TRBJ2-7
CASTHRDQETQYF TGTGCCAGCACCCACAGGGACCAAGAGACCCAGTACTTC TRBV5-6 . . TRBJ2-5
CASSGGTSGEETQYF TGTGCCAGCAGCGGCGGGACTAGCGGGGAAGAGACCCAGTACTTC TRBV5-8 . TRBD2 TRBJ2-5
CASSLGRETQYF TGTGCCAGCAGCTTAGGTCGGGAGACCCAGTACTTC TRBV7-6 . . TRBJ2-5
CSVAGLTSTDTQYF TGCAGCGTTGCGGGACTCACTAGCACAGATACGCAGTATTTT TRBV29-1 once . TRBJ2-3
CSVETRDRGTYEQYF TGCAGCGTTGAAACAAGGGACAGGGGGACCTACGAGCAGTACTTC TRBV29-1 few TRBD1 TRBJ2-7
CASSESGWGYEQYF TGTGCCAGCAGTGAATCAGGCTGGGGCTACGAGCAGTACTTC TRBV25-1 . . TRBJ2-7
CASSRGSTGNQPQHF TGTGCCAGCAGTAGAGGATCAACAGGCAATCAGCCCCAGCATTTT TRBV27 few . TRBJ1-5
CASSLGGRQTGELFF TGTGCCAGCAGCCTTGGCGGGAGGCAAACCGGGGAGCTGTTTTTT TRBV5-6 . TRBD2 TRBJ2-2
CASSLSGTGDQPQHF TGCGCCAGCAGCTTGTCCGGGACAGGGGATCAGCCCCAGCATTTT TRBV5-1 few TRBD1 TRBJ1-5
CASGRTANTGELFF TGTGCCAGCGGACGGACTGCGAACACCGGGGAGCTGTTTTTT TRBV5-4 . . TRBJ2-2
CASSYLEGNQPQHF TGTGCCAGCAGTTACCTTGAGGGCAATCAGCCCCAGCATTTT TRBV2 . . TRBJ1-5
CASTGEVYNEQFF TGTGCCAGCACAGGGGAGGTCTACAATGAGCAGTTCTTC TRBV6-5 . . TRBJ2-1
CASSSDYNEQFF TGCGCCAGCAGCTCGGACTACAATGAGCAGTTCTTC TRBV5-1 . . TRBJ2-1
CSVEMGWTGGEGYTF TGCAGCGTTGAAATGGGATGGACAGGGGGCGAGGGCTACACCTTC TRBV29-1 . TRBD1 TRBJ1-2
CASSRTGPLHEQYF TGCGCCAGCAGCCGTACAGGGCCACTCCACGAGCAGTACTTC TRBV5-1 . . TRBJ2-7
CASSQDLELAADSYNEQFF TGCGCCAGCAGCCAAGATTTGGAATTGGCGGCAGATTCCTACAATGAGCAGTTCTTC TRBV4-3 . . TRBJ2-1
CASSQTRAYQETQYF TGTGCCAGCAGCCAGACCAGGGCCTACCAAGAGACCCAGTACTTC TRBV7-2 . . TRBJ2-5
CSVEDHLGYEQYF TGCAGCGTTGAAGATCATTTGGGTTACGAGCAGTACTTC TRBV29-1 once . TRBJ2-7
CAWRSGQETQYF TGTGCCTGGAGAAGCGGACAAGAGACCCAGTACTTC TRBV30 . . TRBJ2-5
CASSFERTDGYTF TGTGCCAGCAGCTTCGAGCGTACGGATGGCTACACCTTC TRBV7-2 . . TRBJ1-2
CSVSTSGGQETQYF TGCAGCGTGTCGACTAGCGGGGGTCAAGAGACCCAGTACTTC TRBV29-1 . TRBD2 TRBJ2-5
CASSPDRAPYYNEQFF TGTGCCAGCAGCCCTGACAGGGCCCCTTACTACAATGAGCAGTTCTTC TRBV28 . TRBD1 TRBJ2-1
CASSQRGSDTGELFF TGCGCCAGCAGCCAGAGGGGTTCGGACACCGGGGAGCTGTTTTTT TRBV4-3 . . TRBJ2-2